A single sample gave rise to the 2 T cell receptor beta chains below, sequenced in a study of blood T cell repertoires in COVID-19. Sequencing used immunoSEQ multiplex PCR; TCRdb keeps in-frame clones, though not all of them. This table holds about 150,000 clones, 75% to 90% found once. Source material: peripheral blood. The receptors here all came from a man between 18 and 35 years old with COVID-19, enrolled during active disease.

This chain joins TRBV24-1 and TRBJ2-7; 8 nucleotides line up with TRBD1. The V gene's germline CDR1 is KGHDR and CDR2 SFDVKD. This CDR3 region has 14 residues. The junction had 9 bases not matched to a gene; V was cut back by 3 bases and J by 9 bases. CDR3 residues: CATSDLRTGTGQYF. The CDR3 DNA reads TGTGCCACCAGTGATCTACGGACAGGGACAGGGCAGTACTTC.

The chain combines TRBV6-5 with TRBJ2-1, with 7 bases that match TRBD2. Looked up from germline, CDR1 is MNHEY and CDR2 is SVGAGI. CDR3 length equals 15 residues. V gave up 6 bases and J gave up 9 bases; unmatched junction bases: 14. The CDR3 is CASSRSMGGDFEQFF. The CDR3 DNA is TGTGCCAGCAGCCGATCAATGGGGGGGGACTTTGAGCAGTTCTTC.